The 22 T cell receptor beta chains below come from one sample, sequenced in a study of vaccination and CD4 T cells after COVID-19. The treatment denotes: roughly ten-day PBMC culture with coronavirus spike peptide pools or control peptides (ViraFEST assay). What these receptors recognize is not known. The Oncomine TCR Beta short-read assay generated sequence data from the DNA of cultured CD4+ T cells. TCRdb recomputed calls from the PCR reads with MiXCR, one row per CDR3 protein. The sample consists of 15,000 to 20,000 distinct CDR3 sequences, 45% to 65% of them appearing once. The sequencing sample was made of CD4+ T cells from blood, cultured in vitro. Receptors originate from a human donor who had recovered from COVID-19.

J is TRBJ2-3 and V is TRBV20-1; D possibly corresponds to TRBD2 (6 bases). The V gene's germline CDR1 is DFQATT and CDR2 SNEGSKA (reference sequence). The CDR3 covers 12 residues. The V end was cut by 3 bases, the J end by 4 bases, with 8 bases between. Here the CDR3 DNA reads TGCAGTGCTAGCGGGAGCGCAGATACGCAGTATTTT. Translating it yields CSASGSADTQYF.

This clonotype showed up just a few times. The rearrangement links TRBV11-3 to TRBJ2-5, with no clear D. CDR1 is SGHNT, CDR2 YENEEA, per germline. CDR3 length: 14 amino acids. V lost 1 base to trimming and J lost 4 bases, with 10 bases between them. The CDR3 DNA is TGTGCCAGCAGCTTAGGCCGAGAAGCAGAGACCCAGTACTTC. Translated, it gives CASSLGREAETQYF.

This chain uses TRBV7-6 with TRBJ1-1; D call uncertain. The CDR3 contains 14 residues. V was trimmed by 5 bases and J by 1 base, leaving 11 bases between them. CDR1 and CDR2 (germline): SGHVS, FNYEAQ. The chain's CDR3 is CASSVGRENTEAFF. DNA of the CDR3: TGTGCCAGCAGCGTCGGACGGGAGAACACTGAAGCTTTCTTT.

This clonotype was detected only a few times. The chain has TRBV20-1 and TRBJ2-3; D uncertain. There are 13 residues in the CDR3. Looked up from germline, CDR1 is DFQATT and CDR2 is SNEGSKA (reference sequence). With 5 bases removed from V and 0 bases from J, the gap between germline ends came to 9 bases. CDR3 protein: CSAPVGSTDTQYF. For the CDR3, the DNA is TGCAGTGCTCCGGTCGGGAGCACAGATACGCAGTATTTT.

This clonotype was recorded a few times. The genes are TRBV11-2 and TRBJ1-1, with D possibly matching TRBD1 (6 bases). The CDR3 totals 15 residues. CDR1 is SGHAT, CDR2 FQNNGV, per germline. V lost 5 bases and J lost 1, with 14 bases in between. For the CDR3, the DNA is TGTGCCAGCAGCCCCCAGGGGACTGGGAACACTGAAGCTTTCTTT. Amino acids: CASSPQGTGNTEAFF.

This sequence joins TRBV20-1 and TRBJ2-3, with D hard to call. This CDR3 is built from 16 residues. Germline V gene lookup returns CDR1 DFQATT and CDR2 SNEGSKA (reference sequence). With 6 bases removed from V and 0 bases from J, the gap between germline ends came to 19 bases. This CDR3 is CSANSDLTSSTDTQYF. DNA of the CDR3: TGCAGTGCCAACTCTGACCTTACCTCTAGCACAGATACGCAGTATTTT.

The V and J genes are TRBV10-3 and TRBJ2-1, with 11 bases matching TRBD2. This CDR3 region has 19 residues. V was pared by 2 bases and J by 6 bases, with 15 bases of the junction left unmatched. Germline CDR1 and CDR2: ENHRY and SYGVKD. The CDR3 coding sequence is TGTGCCATCAGTGAGCCTAAAACTAATCTAGCGGGGGGCCGCAATGAGCAGTTCTTC. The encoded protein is CAISEPKTNLAGGRNEQFF.

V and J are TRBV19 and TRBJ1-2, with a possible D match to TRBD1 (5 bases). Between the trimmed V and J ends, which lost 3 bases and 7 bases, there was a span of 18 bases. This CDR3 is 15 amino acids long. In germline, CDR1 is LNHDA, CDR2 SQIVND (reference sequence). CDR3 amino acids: CASSIPNPGTVGYTF. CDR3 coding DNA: TGTGCCAGTAGTATCCCCAATCCAGGGACCGTTGGCTACACCTTC.

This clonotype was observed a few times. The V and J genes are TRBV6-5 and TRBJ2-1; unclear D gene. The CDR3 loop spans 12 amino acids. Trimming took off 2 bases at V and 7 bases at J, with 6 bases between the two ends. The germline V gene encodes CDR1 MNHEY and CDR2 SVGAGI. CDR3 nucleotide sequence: TGTGCCAGCAGTTACAATAGGAATGAGCAGTTCTTC. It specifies CASSYNRNEQFF.

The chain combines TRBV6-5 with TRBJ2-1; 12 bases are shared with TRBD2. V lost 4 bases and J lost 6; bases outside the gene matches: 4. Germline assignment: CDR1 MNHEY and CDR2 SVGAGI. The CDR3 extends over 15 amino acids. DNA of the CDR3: TGTGCCAGCAGTTCTAGCGGGGGGGCCTTCAATGAGCAGTTCTTC. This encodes CASSSSGGAFNEQFF.

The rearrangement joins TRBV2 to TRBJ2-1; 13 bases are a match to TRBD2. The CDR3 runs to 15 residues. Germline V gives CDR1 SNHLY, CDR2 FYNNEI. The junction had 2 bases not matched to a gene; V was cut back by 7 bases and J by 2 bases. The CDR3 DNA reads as TGTGCCAGCACCGGACTAGCGGGGGCCTACAATGAGCAGTTCTTC. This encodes CASTGLAGAYNEQFF.

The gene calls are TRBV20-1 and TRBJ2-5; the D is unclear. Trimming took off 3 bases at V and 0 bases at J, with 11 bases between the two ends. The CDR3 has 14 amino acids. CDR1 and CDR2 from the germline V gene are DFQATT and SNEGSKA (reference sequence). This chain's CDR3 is CSASPDGYQETQYF. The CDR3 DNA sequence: TGCAGTGCTAGTCCTGACGGGTACCAAGAGACCCAGTACTTC.

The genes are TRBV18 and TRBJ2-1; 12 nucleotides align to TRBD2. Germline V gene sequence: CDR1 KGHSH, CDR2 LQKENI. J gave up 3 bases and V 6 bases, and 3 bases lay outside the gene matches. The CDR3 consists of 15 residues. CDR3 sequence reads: CASSGLAGNYNEQFF. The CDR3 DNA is TGTGCCAGCTCGGGACTAGCGGGCAACTACAATGAGCAGTTCTTC.

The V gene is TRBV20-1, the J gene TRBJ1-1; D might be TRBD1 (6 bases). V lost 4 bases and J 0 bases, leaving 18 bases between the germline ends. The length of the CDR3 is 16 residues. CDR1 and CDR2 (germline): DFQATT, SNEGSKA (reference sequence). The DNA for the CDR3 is TGCAGTGCTAAAAGTTTTATCGGACAGATGAACACTGAAGCTTTCTTT. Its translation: CSAKSFIGQMNTEAFF.

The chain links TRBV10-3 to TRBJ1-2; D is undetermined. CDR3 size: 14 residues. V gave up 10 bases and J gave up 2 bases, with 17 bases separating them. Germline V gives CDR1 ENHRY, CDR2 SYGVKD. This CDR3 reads CATQDLRRNYGYTF. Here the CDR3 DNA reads TGTGCCACCCAGGACCTTCGTAGGAACTATGGCTACACCTTC.

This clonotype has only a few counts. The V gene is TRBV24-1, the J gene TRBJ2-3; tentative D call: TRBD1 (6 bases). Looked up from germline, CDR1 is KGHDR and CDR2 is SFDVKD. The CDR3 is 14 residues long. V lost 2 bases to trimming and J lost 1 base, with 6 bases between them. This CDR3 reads CATSDYRGTDTQYF. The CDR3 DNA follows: TGTGCCACCAGTGATTACAGGGGCACAGATACGCAGTATTTT.

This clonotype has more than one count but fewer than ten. DNA of the CDR3: TGTGCCAGCAGTTACTCGGGGCAGGGCCAGTACTTC. Translating gives CASSYSGQGQYF. The rearrangement links TRBV6-2 or TRBV6-3 to TRBJ2-5; perhaps TRBD1 as D (5 bases). The germline V and J ends were trimmed by 0 bases and 10 bases, with 9 bases remaining between them. There are 12 residues in the CDR3. Germline V CDR1 and CDR2: MNHEY, SVGEGT.

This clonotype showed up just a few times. For the CDR3, the DNA is TGTGCCACCAGTGGGACAGGTGGTGGCACTGAAGCTTTCTTT. It translates to CATSGTGGGTEAFF. The chain links TRBV24-1 to TRBJ1-1; TRBD1 matches 7 bases. The CDR3 length is 14 residues. Trimming cost V 5 bases and J 4 bases; bases outside gene matches: 6. The germline gives CDR1 KGHDR, CDR2 SFDVKD.

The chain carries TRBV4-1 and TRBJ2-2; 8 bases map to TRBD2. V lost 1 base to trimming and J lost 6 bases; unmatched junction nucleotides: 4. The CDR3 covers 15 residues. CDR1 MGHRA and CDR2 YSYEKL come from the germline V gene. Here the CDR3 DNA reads TGCGCCAGCAGCCAAGCGGGGGGGCTTGCCGGGGAGCTGTTTTTT. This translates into CASSQAGGLAGELFF.

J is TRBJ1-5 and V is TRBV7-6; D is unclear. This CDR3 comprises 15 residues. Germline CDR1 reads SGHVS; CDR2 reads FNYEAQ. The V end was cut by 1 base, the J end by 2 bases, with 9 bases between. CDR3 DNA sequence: TGTGCCAGCAGCTTAGGGGGTTCGGGCAATCAGCCCCAGCATTTT. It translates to CASSLGGSGNQPQHF. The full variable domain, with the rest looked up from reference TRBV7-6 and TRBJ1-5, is GAGVSQSPRYKVTKRGQDVALRCDPISGHVSLYWYRQALGQGPEFLTYFNYEAQQDKSGLPNDRFSAERPEGSISTLTIQRTEQRDSAMYRCASSLGGSGNQPQHFGDGTRLSIL.

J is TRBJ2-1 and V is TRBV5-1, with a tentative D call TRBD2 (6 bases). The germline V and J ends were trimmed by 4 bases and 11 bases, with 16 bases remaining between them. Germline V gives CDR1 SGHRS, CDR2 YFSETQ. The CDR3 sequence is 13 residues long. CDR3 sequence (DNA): TGCGCCAGCAGCGCCCCACCGACTAGTCAGCAGTTCTTC. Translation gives CASSAPPTSQQFF.

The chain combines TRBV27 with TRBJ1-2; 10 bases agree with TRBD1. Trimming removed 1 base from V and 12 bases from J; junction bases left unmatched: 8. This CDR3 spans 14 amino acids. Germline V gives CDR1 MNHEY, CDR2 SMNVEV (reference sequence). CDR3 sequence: CASSLWGQGRGHTF. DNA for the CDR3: TGTGCCAGCAGTTTATGGGGACAGGGGCGAGGCCACACCTTC.